The table lists the clone carrying this T cell receptor beta chain with many counts. Antigen: not known. The data were obtained in a study of early T cells in non-severe SARS-CoV-2 infection. Study-wide findings and caveats: VDJdb matching, biased toward anti-spike CD8 responses, missed private and CD4 specificities.

This CDR3 spans 16 amino acids. CDR1 is SGHNT, CDR2 YENEEA, per germline. The V segment lost 3 bases and the J segment 8 bases; nucleotides outside the gene matches: 9. Unique molecular identifiers were affixed to single, distinct cDNA molecules. Using its own MiXCR run on the 5' RACE reads, TCRdb lists one record per CDR3 protein. The table records about 63,000 distinct CDR3 sequences, roughly 13% of them present only once. The sequenced sample consisted of whole blood. The receptor's source is an adult who was a healthcare worker with PCR-confirmed SARS-CoV-2 infection or an uninfected control (not recorded which). V usage is TRBV11-3 and J usage is TRBJ2-1, with 11 bases fitting TRBD1. This CDR3 reads CASSFSGTGGLDEQFF. CDR3 nucleotide sequence: TGTGCCAGCAGCTTTTCCGGGACAGGGGGGCTTGATGAGCAGTTCTTC.